Shown below are 21 T cell receptor beta chains from a single sample sequenced in a study of T cell responses to AZD1222 COVID-19 vaccine. Only in-frame clones appear in the TCRdb table, and some are missing; sequencing was by immunoSEQ multiplex PCR. This sample has roughly 170,000 clones, with roughly 88% found just once. The material sequenced was peripheral blood, taken on day 0 of AZD1222 vaccination. These receptors originate from an adult in good health.

The chain joins TRBV7-2 to TRBJ1-6, with 7 nucleotides matching TRBD1. This CDR3 comprises 16 residues. J was trimmed by 10 bases and V by 0 bases; bases with no gene match: 9. Germline V CDR1 and CDR2: SGHTA, FQGNSA. The CDR3, as DNA: TGTGCCAGCAGCTTAGCCCAGACAGGGCCGGGGTCACCCCTCCACTTT. Protein product: CASSLAQTGPGSPLHF.

In this sample, this clone turned up a few times. The rearrangement joins TRBV3-1 (or the pseudogene TRBV3-2) to TRBJ1-6, with 7 bases aligning to TRBD1. This CDR3 region has 13 residues. The V segment lost 5 bases and the J segment 10 bases; nucleotides outside the gene matches: 5. Germline V CDR1 and CDR2: LGHDT, YNNKEL (reference sequence). In DNA form, the CDR3 reads TGTGCCAGCAGCGGTAACAGGGGATCACCCCTCCACTTT. Its protein product is CASSGNRGSPLHF.

V is TRBV5-6 and J is TRBJ2-2; the match to TRBD1 covers 9 bases. The CDR3 runs to 17 residues. Germline trimming cut 4 bases from V and 5 bases from J; bases unmatched to any gene: 12. The germline gives CDR1 SGHDT, CDR2 YYEEEE. The CDR3 DNA reads TGTGCCAGCAGCGCCTACAGGGGGCGCCGGGATACCGGGGAGCTGTTTTTT. Its protein product is CASSAYRGRRDTGELFF.

The CDR3, as DNA: TGTGCCAGCAGAACCACAGGGGGCAGCAATCAGCCCCAGCATTTT. This gives the protein CASRTTGGSNQPQHF. The chain links TRBV6-5 to TRBJ1-5; 9 positions agree with TRBD1. V lost 6 bases, J lost 1 base, and 4 bases stayed unmatched. CDR1 is MNHEY, CDR2 SVGAGI, per germline. The CDR3 has 15 amino acids.

This clone is a singleton in its sample. The CDR3 spells CASSHDPEGYGYTF. The CDR3, as DNA: TGTGCCAGCAGCCATGATCCGGAGGGCTATGGCTACACCTTC. This chain connects TRBV5-4 to TRBJ1-2, with D uncertain. The CDR3 spans 14 residues. The germline V gene has CDR1 SGHNT and CDR2 YYREEE (reference sequence). Trimming shortened V by 4 bases and J by 4 bases, and 14 bases separated the two germline ends.

This clone showed up just a few times. Germline and junction disagree at one end, which may indicate a read error. The chain uses TRBV6-4 and TRBJ2-3; the D gene could be TRBD1 or TRBD2 (5 bases each). The CDR3 length is 12 residues. Germline V CDR1 and CDR2: MRHNA, SNTAGT. CDR3 DNA sequence: TGTGCCAGCAGTGACTCGGGGACCGGCACCCCTTTT. Protein: CASSDSGTGTPF.

This clone was seen only once. The chain recombines TRBV9 with TRBJ2-7; TRBD1 aligns across 10 bases. This CDR3 has 14 residues. V was pared by 4 bases and J by 3 bases, with 4 bases of the junction left unmatched. In germline, CDR1 is SGDLS, CDR2 YYNGEE. CDR3 nucleotides: TGTGCCAGCAGCCCCGGGACAGGGGTCTACGAGCAGTACTTC. This translates into CASSPGTGVYEQYF.

The V gene is TRBV10-2, the J gene TRBJ1-3, with TRBD1 matching 12 bases. Germline loops: CDR1 WSHSY, CDR2 SAAADI. The CDR3 loop spans 15 amino acids. V gave up 6 bases and J gave up 4 bases; unmatched junction bases: 4. CDR3 amino acids: CASSGTGGKGNTIYF. CDR3 coding DNA: TGCGCCAGCAGCGGGACAGGGGGCAAAGGAAACACCATATATTTT.

The chain employs TRBV5-6 and TRBJ2-1; D gene unclear. This CDR3 is 16 amino acids long. The V end lost 2 bases, the J end lost 8 bases, and 20 bases lay between the germline ends. The V gene's germline CDR1 is SGHDT and CDR2 YYEEEE. CDR3 DNA: TGTGCCAGCAGCTTTGTTGTCCGTAAGCCTTTGGATGAGCAGTTCTTC. It is translated as CASSFVVRKPLDEQFF.

The chain joins TRBV11-2 to TRBJ1-1; D possibly corresponds to TRBD1 (6 bases). The V gene lost 4 bases and the J gene lost 3 bases, with 15 bases spanning the gap. Germline V gene lookup returns CDR1 SGHAT and CDR2 FQNNGV. CDR3 size: 15 residues. The CDR3 DNA is TGTGCCAGCAGCTCCCAGAGGGGGTCCCACACTGAAGCTTTCTTT. It is translated as CASSSQRGSHTEAFF.

The J gene is TRBJ1-5, the V gene TRBV20-1; 9 positions agree with TRBD1. CDR1 and CDR2 from the germline V gene are DFQATT and SNEGSKA (reference sequence). After removal of 3 bases from V and 4 bases from J, the junction contained 10 bases not matched to a gene. This CDR3 contains 16 residues. Written as DNA, the CDR3 is TGCAGTGCTAGTGAAAAATCGGGACAGGGAAATCAGCCCCAGCATTTT. As protein: CSASEKSGQGNQPQHF.

The genes are TRBV3-1 (or the pseudogene TRBV3-2) and TRBJ2-3; D unclear. Germline CDR1 and CDR2: LGHDT and YNNKEL (reference sequence). The CDR3 spans 13 residues. The germline V and J ends were trimmed by 2 bases and 3 bases, with 6 bases remaining between them. CDR3 residues: CASSQLGTDTQYF. CDR3 bases: TGTGCCAGCAGCCAATTGGGGACAGATACGCAGTATTTT.

This chain uses TRBV28 with TRBJ1-1; D gene uncertain. V lost 6 bases, J lost 0 bases, and 8 bases lay in between. The V gene's germline CDR1 is MDHEN and CDR2 SYDVKM. The CDR3 runs 13 residues. The DNA for the CDR3 is TGTGCCAGCAGCCCCAGCATGAACACTGAAGCTTTCTTT. Its protein product is CASSPSMNTEAFF.

As to this clone: A junction end diverges from the germline sequence, so it may reflect a read error. V and J are TRBV7-7 and TRBJ2-2; maybe TRBD2 (6 bases). Per germline, CDR1 SSHAT and CDR2 FNYEAQ (reference sequence). The CDR3 loop spans 15 amino acids. CDR3 amino acids: CASSPGVGWTGELFF. CDR3 sequence (DNA): TGTGCTAGCAGCCCGGGGGTCGGGTGGACCGGGGAGCTGTTTTTT.

This rearrangement joins TRBV9 to TRBJ2-7, with D possibly TRBD2 on 6 matching bases. From germline, CDR1 is SGDLS and CDR2 YYNGEE. This CDR3 is 15 amino acids long. Deletions cut 0 bases from V and 7 bases from J, with 17 bases between. CDR3 DNA: TGTGCCAGCAGCGTAGACGGAGGGTCCCGGAGGGAGCAGTACTTC. It encodes CASSVDGGSRREQYF.

This chain links TRBV5-1 with TRBJ2-5; D may be TRBD2 (5 bases). The CDR3 runs to 14 residues. CDR1 and CDR2 (germline): SGHRS, YFSETQ. V lost 0 bases and J 9 bases, leaving 15 bases between the germline ends. The CDR3 DNA follows: TGCGCCAGCAGCTTGGGAGGCCGGACCGGGGCCCAGTACTTC. Amino acids: CASSLGGRTGAQYF.

This chain joins TRBV6-5 and TRBJ1-5; no clear D gene. The V gene's germline CDR1 is MNHEY and CDR2 SVGAGI. Trimming left V 3 bases short and J 0 bases short, with 12 bases between. This CDR3 is 16 amino acids long. The CDR3 DNA is TGTGCCAGCAGTTATTCCAAACCTTATAGCAATCAGCCCCAGCATTTT. Its protein product is CASSYSKPYSNQPQHF.

This clone was observed a single time. A read error may account for a junction end that differs from germline. J is TRBJ2-1 and V is TRBV7-7; no reliable D call. The germline gives CDR1 SSHAT, CDR2 FNYEAQ (reference sequence). The CDR3 totals 15 residues. CDR3 sequence (DNA): TGTGCTAGCAGCCTCAACCTACTCTCCTACAATGAGCAGTTCTTC. This gives the protein CASSLNLLSYNEQFF.

The chain combines TRBV5-1 with TRBJ1-1; no firm D call. This CDR3 has 17 amino acids. The germline V gene has CDR1 SGHRS and CDR2 YFSETQ. V lost 2 bases and J 5 bases, leaving 22 bases between the germline ends. This chain's CDR3 is CASSFGPGPERRTEAFF. The DNA of the CDR3 is TGCGCCAGCAGCTTCGGCCCGGGCCCTGAGCGGAGGACTGAAGCTTTCTTT.

This chain uses TRBV2 with TRBJ2-5, with D perhaps TRBD2 (7 bases). Germline V gene sequence: CDR1 SNHLY, CDR2 FYNNEI. The CDR3 runs 15 residues. The germline V and J ends were trimmed by 2 bases and 5 bases, with 15 bases remaining between them. CDR3 in DNA: TGTGCCAGCAGTGAAAGGGGCGGGGGCTTGGAGACCCAGTACTTC. The encoded protein is CASSERGGGLETQYF.

The chain links TRBV7-2 to TRBJ2-1; weak D call: TRBD2 (6 bases). Germline lookup yields CDR1 SGHTA and CDR2 FQGNSA. CDR3 length: 16 amino acids. The germline V and J ends were trimmed by 1 base and 6 bases, with 16 bases remaining between them. This chain's CDR3 is CASSLDGWEASNEQFF. CDR3 nucleotides: TGTGCCAGCAGCTTAGATGGCTGGGAGGCCTCCAATGAGCAGTTCTTC.